This T cell receptor beta chain was sequenced for a study of T-cell reconstitution after alpha-beta-depleted transplantation in children. The sample holds many counts of this clonotype. V lost 2 bases and J lost 2, with 11 bases in between. Germline lookup yields CDR1 SGHTA and CDR2 FQGNSA. The CDR3 spans 15 residues. Preparation of the TCRbeta library was carried out with unique molecular identifiers. TCRdb re-analysed the PCR reads in MiXCR, keeping a single row per CDR3 protein. The sample lists approximately 350,000 distinct CDR3 sequences, about a tenth occurring once. The source is a human donor who donated a stem cell graft to a child with acute lymphoblastic leukemia. The chain combines TRBV7-2 with TRBJ2-3, with D unresolved. The specimen comprised PBMCs from the stem cell graft donor, sampled from the stem cell graft. The CDR3 reads CASSLTVGITDTQYF. In nucleotides, the CDR3 is TGTGCCAGCAGCTTAACCGTGGGGATCACAGATACGCAGTATTTT.